This T cell receptor beta chain was obtained from a study of spatial heterogeneity in lung cancer. The time point here: sample taken at primary tumor resection. Whole-study results and caveats: The study found that expanded intratumoral alpha and beta TCR counts tracked tumor mutation counts.

CDR1 and CDR2 from the germline V gene are SGHTA and FQGNSA. The CDR3 loop spans 15 amino acids. V was trimmed by 5 bases and J by 0 bases, leaving 11 bases between them. TCRdb re-called the 5' RACE reads through MiXCR, storing one row per CDR3 protein. The sample records about 3,800 distinct CDR3 sequences, about 32% being singletons. Turning to this clonotype: Antigen specificity is unknown.

This rearrangement joins TRBV7-2 to TRBJ2-1, with D hard to call. The source of this sequence is a male donor with early-stage non-small cell lung cancer. This sample comprised lung tumor tissue, obtained at surgery. CDR3 coding DNA: TGTGCCAGCAGCAGATACGCGAGCTCCTACAATGAGCAGTTCTTC. It codes for CASSRYASSYNEQFF.